A selection of T cell receptor beta chains follows, all from one sample in a study of blood T cell repertoires in COVID-19. TCRdb keeps only in-frame clones here, not all; method: immunoSEQ multiplex PCR. The repertoire includes fewer than 450,000 clones, approximately 88% of them detected once, and 10% to 15% sits in the top ten. The specimen was peripheral blood. The receptors were gathered from a woman between 45 and 65 years old with COVID-19, enrolled during active disease. Both conserved end residues are part of each CDR3. The order of the fields is CDR3 length, J gene, D gene, V gene, clone size, CDR3 protein, CDR3 DNA. A D gene is named only where the DNA matches it firmly. Clone size appears in some rows only: once, few, many, or a class for an expanded clone.

>14|TRBJ1-5|.|TRBV5-1|.
CASRADPSNQPQHF
TGCGCCAGCAGGGCAGATCCGAGCAATCAGCCCCAGCATTTT
>14|TRBJ1-2|TRBD1|TRBV19|.
CASWGTVLNYGYTF
TGTGCCAGTTGGGGGACAGTACTAAACTATGGCTACACCTTC
>11|TRBJ1-4|.|TRBV30|.
CAWRKGEKLFF
TGTGCCTGGCGAAAGGGGGAAAAACTGTTTTTT
>15|TRBJ1-4|TRBD1|TRBV2|.
CASSENRGEGEKLFF
TGTGCCAGCAGCGAGAACAGGGGAGAGGGTGAAAAACTGTTTTTT
>15|TRBJ1-1|.|TRBV18|.
CASSPRTVQNTEAFF
TGTGCCAGCTCACCCCGGACAGTTCAGAACACTGAAGCTTTCTTT
>14|TRBJ1-1|.|TRBV27|.
CASSLQGRNTEAFF
TGTGCCAGCAGTTTACAGGGGAGGAACACTGAAGCTTTCTTT
>13|TRBJ1-1|.|TRBV27|.
CASSFGDRTEAFF
TGTGCCAGCAGTTTCGGGGATCGGACTGAAGCTTTCTTT
>16|TRBJ2-3|.|TRBV10-3|.
CAISDRGREGTDTQYF
TGTGCCATCAGTGACAGGGGACGGGAAGGGACAGATACGCAGTATTTT
>14|TRBJ1-2|TRBD1|TRBV28|.
CASRPGQTYYGYTF
TGTGCCAGCAGACCGGGACAGACGTACTATGGCTACACCTTC
>15|TRBJ1-1|.|TRBV7-6|.
CASSFIRGSGTEAFF
TGTGCCAGCAGCTTTATCCGGGGATCGGGCACTGAAGCTTTCTTT
>14|TRBJ2-2|TRBD1|TRBV2|.
CASMEQGFTGELFF
TGTGCCAGCATGGAACAGGGGTTCACCGGGGAGCTGTTTTTT
>16|TRBJ2-3|TRBD1|TRBV5-6|.
CASSDDRDRGTDTQYF
TGTGCCAGCAGCGACGACCGGGACAGGGGGACAGATACGCAGTATTTT
>15|TRBJ2-2|.|TRBV10-3|.
CAISEGLGSPGELFF
TGTGCCATCAGTGAGGGGTTGGGGAGCCCCGGGGAGCTGTTTTTT
>16|TRBJ2-6|.|TRBV9|.
CASSVGQSSGANVLTF
TGTGCCAGCAGCGTAGGACAGAGCTCTGGGGCCAACGTCCTGACTTTC
>13|TRBJ1-5|.|TRBV12-3/TRBV12-4|.
CASSFSGNQPQHF
TGTGCCAGCAGTTTCAGCGGCAATCAGCCCCAGCATTTT
>15|TRBJ1-3|.|TRBV4-1|.
CASSQDSGSGNTIYF
TGCGCCAGCAGCCAAGATAGCGGTTCTGGAAACACCATATATTTT
>12|TRBJ1-4|.|TRBV6-5|.
CASRDTGEKLFF
TGTGCCAGCAGGGACACGGGTGAAAAACTGTTTTTT
>14|TRBJ2-1|.|TRBV28|.
CASSLGQGGDEQFF
TGTGCCAGCAGTTTAGGCCAGGGAGGAGATGAGCAGTTCTTC
>12|TRBJ2-3|.|TRBV7-9|.
CASSSSGDTQYF
TGTGCCAGCAGCTCTTCAGGAGATACGCAGTATTTT
>17|TRBJ2-7|.|TRBV21-1|.
CASSLRWRTGSGHEQYF
TGTGCCAGCAGCCTCCGGTGGCGGACAGGGTCTGGGCACGAGCAGTACTTC
>13|TRBJ2-1|TRBD1|TRBV24-1|.
CATRDRGYDEQFF
TGTGCCACCAGGGACAGGGGATACGATGAGCAGTTCTTC
>14|TRBJ1-4|.|TRBV5-1|.
CASSLSGDNEKLFF
TGCGCCAGCAGCTTGTCGGGAGATAATGAAAAACTGTTTTTT
>18|TRBJ1-5|.|TRBV15|.
CATSRAPGIRNSNQPQHF
TGTGCCACCAGCAGAGCGCCAGGGATCAGGAATAGCAATCAGCCCCAGCATTTT
>17|TRBJ2-1|TRBD2|TRBV25-1|.
CASSDVAGGSSYNEQFF
TGTGCCAGCAGTGACGTAGCGGGGGGTTCCTCCTACAATGAGCAGTTCTTC
>14|TRBJ2-7|.|TRBV18|few
CASSPPSGSYEQYF
TGTGCCAGCTCACCACCTTCGGGGTCCTACGAGCAGTACTTC
>15|TRBJ2-7|TRBD2|TRBV7-2|.
CASSLAGLAVYEQYF
TGTGCCAGCAGCTTAGCGGGACTAGCGGTTTACGAGCAGTACTTC
>14|TRBJ1-6|TRBD1|TRBV5-1|.
CASSRTGENSPLHF
TGCGCCAGCAGCAGGACAGGGGAAAATTCACCCCTCCACTTT
>18|TRBJ1-4|.|TRBV4-1|.
CASSQDVVAVRNGEKLFF
TGCGCCAGCAGCCAAGATGTGGTGGCGGTTAGGAATGGTGAAAAACTGTTTTTT
>15|TRBJ2-1|TRBD2|TRBV5-1|once
CASSPRTSGGNEQFF
TGCGCCAGCAGCCCCCGGACTAGCGGGGGCAATGAGCAGTTCTTC
>13|TRBJ1-1|.|TRBV5-6|.
CASSSTVNTEAFF
TGTGCCAGCAGCTCTACAGTGAACACTGAAGCTTTCTTT
>17|TRBJ2-2|TRBD1|TRBV27|.
CASSSPGQAANTGELFF
TGTGCCAGCAGTTCCCCCGGACAGGCCGCGAACACCGGGGAGCTGTTTTTT
>12|TRBJ1-5|.|TRBV5-5|.
CASSLYQQPQHF
TGTGCCAGCAGCTTGTATCAGCAGCCCCAGCATTTT
>14|TRBJ1-3|TRBD1|TRBV2|.
CASSATGGGNTIYF
TGTGCCAGCAGTGCTACAGGGGGAGGAAACACCATATATTTT
>16|TRBJ2-6|.|TRBV29-1|.
CSVTRDTASGANVLTF
TGCAGCGTCACCCGGGACACGGCCTCTGGGGCCAACGTCCTGACTTTC
>15|TRBJ1-2|TRBD1|TRBV13|.
CASSTIKGAGYGYTF
TGTGCCAGCAGCACAATAAAGGGGGCAGGGTATGGCTACACCTTC
>20|TRBJ1-6|TRBD1|TRBV5-3|.
CARSTHSQGAYSSYNSPLHF
TGTGCCAGAAGCACTCACTCACAGGGGGCTTATAGCTCCTATAATTCACCCCTCCACTTT
>17|TRBJ2-7|TRBD2|TRBV5-6|.
CASSLAVLTGGTNEQYF
TGTGCCAGCAGCTTGGCCGTCCTGACGGGGGGGACCAACGAGCAGTACTTC
>17|TRBJ2-2|.|TRBV4-1|.
CASSQGANPTNTGELFF
TGCGCCAGCAGCCAAGGCGCAAACCCAACGAACACCGGGGAGCTGTTTTTT
>14|TRBJ2-7|TRBD1|TRBV6-6|.
CASSSTTGAYEQYF
TGTGCCAGCAGTTCTACCACAGGGGCCTACGAGCAGTACTTC
>12|TRBJ1-2|TRBD1|TRBV12-3/TRBV12-4|.
CASSHTGASNTF
TGTGCCAGCAGTCACACAGGGGCCTCCAACACCTTC
>13|TRBJ1-1|.|TRBV14|.
CASSLHRNTEAFF
TGTGCCAGCAGCCTCCATAGGAACACTGAAGCTTTCTTT
>14|TRBJ1-5|TRBD1|TRBV3-1/TRBV3-2|.
CASSENRGNQPQHF
TGTGCCAGCAGCGAGAACAGGGGGAATCAGCCCCAGCATTTT